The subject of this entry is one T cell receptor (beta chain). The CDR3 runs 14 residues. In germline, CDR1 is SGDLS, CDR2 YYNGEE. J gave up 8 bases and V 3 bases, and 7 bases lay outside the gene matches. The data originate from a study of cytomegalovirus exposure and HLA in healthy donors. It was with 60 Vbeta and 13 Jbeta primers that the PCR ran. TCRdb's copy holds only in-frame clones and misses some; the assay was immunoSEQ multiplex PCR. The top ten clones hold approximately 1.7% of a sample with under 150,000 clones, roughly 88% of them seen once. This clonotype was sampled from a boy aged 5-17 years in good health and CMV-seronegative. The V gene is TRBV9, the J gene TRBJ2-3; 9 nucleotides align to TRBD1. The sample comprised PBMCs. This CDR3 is CASSEGPGQGTQYF. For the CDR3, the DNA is TGTGCCAGCAGCGAAGGACCGGGACAGGGTACGCAGTATTTT.